This TCR beta chain comes out of a study of Graves' ophthalmopathy and Graves' hyperthyroidism. Study-level information: The authors collected peripheral blood at initial diagnosis, before any treatment.

Investigators amplified TCR beta CDR3 regions from RNA transcripts. The authors performed first-round RT-PCR with HTBI primers and then a second-round multiplex PCR. TCRdb re-derived calls from the multiplex PCR reads in MiXCR, one entry per CDR3 protein. The data show about 660,000 distinct CDR3 sequences, roughly 39% seen once. Researchers turned away patients with other autoimmune diseases, uncontrolled infections, pregnancy or lactation. The ends were cut back, 0 bases at V and 6 bases at J, with 15 bases in the middle. The CDR3 spans 15 residues. This clonotype was seen at least ten times. The V and J genes are TRBV12-3 or TRBV12-4 and TRBJ2-7; D uncertain. The receptor was derived from an adult man with Graves' ophthalmopathy. Sequencing input: peripheral blood. In DNA form, the CDR3 reads TGTGCCAGCAGTTTAGCGCTTCGGCAGCCCTCCGAGCAGTACTTC. As protein: CASSLALRQPSEQYF.